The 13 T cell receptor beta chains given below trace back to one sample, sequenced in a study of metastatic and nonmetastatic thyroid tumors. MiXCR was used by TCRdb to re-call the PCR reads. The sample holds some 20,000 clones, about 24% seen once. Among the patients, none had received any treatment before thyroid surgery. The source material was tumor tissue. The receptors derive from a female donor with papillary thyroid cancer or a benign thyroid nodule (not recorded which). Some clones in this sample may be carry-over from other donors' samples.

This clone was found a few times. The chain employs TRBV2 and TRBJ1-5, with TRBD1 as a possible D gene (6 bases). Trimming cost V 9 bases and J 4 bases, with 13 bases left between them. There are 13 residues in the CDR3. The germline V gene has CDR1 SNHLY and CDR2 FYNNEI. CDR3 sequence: CASGQTPNQPQHF. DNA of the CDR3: TGTGCCAGTGGACAGACCCCTAATCAGCCCCAGCATTTT. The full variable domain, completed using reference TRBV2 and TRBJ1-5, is EPEVTQTPSHQVTQMGQEVILRCVPISNHLYFYWYRQILGQKVEFLVSFYNNEISEKSEIFDDQFSVERPDGSNFTLKIRSTKLEDSAMYFCASGQTPNQPQHFGDGTRLSIL.

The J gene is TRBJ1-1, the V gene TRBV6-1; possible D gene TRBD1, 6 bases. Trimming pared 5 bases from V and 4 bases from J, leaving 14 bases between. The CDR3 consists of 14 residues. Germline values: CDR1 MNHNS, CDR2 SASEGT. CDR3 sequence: CASSHTGASTEAFF. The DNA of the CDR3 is TGTGCCAGCAGTCATACGGGGGCGAGCACTGAAGCTTTCTTT.

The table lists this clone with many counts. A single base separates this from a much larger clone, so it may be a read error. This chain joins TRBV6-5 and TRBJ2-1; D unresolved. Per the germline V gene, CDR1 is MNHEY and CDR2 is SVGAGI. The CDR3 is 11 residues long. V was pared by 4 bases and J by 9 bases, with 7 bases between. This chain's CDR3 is CASSLVSEQFF. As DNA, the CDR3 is TGTGCCAGCAGTTTAGTGAGTGAGCAGTTCTTC.

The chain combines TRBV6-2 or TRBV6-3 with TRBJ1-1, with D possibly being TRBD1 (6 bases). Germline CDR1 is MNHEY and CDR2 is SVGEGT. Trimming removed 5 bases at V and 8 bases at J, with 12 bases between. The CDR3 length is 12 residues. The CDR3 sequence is CASSRGTGEAFF. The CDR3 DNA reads TGTGCCAGCAGTAGGGGGACCGGGGAAGCTTTCTTT.

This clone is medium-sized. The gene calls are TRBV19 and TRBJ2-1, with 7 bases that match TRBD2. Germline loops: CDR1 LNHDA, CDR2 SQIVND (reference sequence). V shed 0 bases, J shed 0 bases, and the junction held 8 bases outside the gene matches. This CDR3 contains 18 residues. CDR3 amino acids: CASSIEGLAENSYNEQFF. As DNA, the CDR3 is TGTGCCAGTAGTATAGAGGGGCTAGCGGAGAACTCCTACAATGAGCAGTTCTTC. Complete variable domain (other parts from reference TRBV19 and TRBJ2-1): DGGITQSPKYLFRKEGQNVTLSCEQNLNHDAMYWYRQDPGQGLRLIYYSQIVNDFQKGDIAEGYSVSREKKESFPLTVTSAQKNPTAFYLCASSIEGLAENSYNEQFFGPGTRLTVL.

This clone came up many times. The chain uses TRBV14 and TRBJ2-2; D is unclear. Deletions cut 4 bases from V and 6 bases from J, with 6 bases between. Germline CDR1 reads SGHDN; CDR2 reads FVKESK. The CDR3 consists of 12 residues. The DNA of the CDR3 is TGTGCCAGCAGCCCCCTCGCCGGGGAGCTGTTTTTT. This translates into CASSPLAGELFF.

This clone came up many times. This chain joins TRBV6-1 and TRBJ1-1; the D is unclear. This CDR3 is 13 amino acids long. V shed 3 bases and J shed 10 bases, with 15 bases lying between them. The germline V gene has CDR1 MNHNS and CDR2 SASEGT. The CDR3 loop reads CASSDAGLRGAFF. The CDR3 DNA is TGTGCCAGCAGTGACGCCGGGCTCCGGGGAGCTTTCTTT.

For the CDR3, the DNA is TGCAGTGCTCGGGTCGGACGCTCCTACAATGAGCAGTTCTTC. Translating it yields CSARVGRSYNEQFF. The rearrangement joins TRBV20-1 to TRBJ2-1, with no clear D. With 5 bases removed from V and 0 bases from J, the gap between germline ends came to 11 bases. Germline loops: CDR1 DFQATT, CDR2 SNEGSKA (reference sequence). The CDR3 has 14 amino acids.

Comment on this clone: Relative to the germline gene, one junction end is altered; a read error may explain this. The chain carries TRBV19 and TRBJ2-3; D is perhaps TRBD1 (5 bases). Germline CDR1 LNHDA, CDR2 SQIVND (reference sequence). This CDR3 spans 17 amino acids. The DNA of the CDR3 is TGTGCCAGTAGCCCTAACATCGAACAGGCCAACACAGATACTCAGTATTTT. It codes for CASSPNIEQANTDTQYF.

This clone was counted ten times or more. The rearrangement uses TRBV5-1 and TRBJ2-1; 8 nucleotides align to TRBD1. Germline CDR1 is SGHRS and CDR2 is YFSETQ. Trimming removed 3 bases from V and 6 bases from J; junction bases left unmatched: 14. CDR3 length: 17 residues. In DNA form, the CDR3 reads TGCGCCAGCAGCTCCAAAGGGTTAGGACAGGGACGCAATGAGCAGTTCTTC. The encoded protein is CASSSKGLGQGRNEQFF.

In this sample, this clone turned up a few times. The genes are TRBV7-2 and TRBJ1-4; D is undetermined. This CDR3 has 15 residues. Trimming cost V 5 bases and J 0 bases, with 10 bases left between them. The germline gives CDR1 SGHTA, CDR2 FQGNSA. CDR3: CASSPEAPTNEKLFF. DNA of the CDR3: TGTGCCAGCAGCCCCGAAGCTCCAACTAATGAAAAACTGTTTTTT.

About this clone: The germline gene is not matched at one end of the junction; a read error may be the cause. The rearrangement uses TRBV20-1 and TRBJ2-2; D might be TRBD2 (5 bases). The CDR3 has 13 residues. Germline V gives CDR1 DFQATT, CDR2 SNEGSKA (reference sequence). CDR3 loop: CSARRRWTGELLF. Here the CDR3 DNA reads TGCAGTGCTAGAAGACGTTGGACCGGGGAGCTACTTTTT.

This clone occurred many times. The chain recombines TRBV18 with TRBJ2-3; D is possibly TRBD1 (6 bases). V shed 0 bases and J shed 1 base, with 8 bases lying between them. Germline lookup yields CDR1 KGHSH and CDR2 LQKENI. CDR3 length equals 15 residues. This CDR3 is CASSPPQGRTDTQYF. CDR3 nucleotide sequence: TGTGCCAGCTCACCACCACAGGGTCGCACAGATACGCAGTATTTT.